These 30 T cell receptor beta chains originate from one sample sequenced in a study of radiation and T cells in renal cell carcinoma. Produced via immunoSEQ multiplex PCR; TCRdb's table is partial and in-frame only. The sample includes around 100,000 clones, roughly 88% of them seen just once. Specified time point: blood 4 weeks post-SBRT, at nephrectomy. Treatment noted: 15 Gy SBRT to primary tumor, nephrectomy 4 weeks later. The sample was blood, taken from a patient whose treatment included radiotherapy and nephrectomy. Receptor source: a man aged 55 to 70 with renal cell carcinoma.

This sequence joins TRBV19 and TRBJ2-5; 11 bases map to TRBD2. V lost 3 bases and J lost 2; bases outside the gene matches: 5. This CDR3 is 16 amino acids long. Looked up from germline, CDR1 is LNHDA and CDR2 is SQIVND (reference sequence). In DNA form, the CDR3 reads TGTGCCAGTAGTATCTCCCGACTAGCGGGACAAGAGACCCAGTACTTC. Amino acid sequence: CASSISRLAGQETQYF.

V and J are TRBV6-1 and TRBJ1-1, with D possibly TRBD1 on 6 matching bases. CDR1 is MNHNS and CDR2 is SASEGT in the germline V gene. V shed 4 bases and J shed 4 bases, with 13 bases lying between them. The CDR3 loop spans 14 amino acids. The CDR3 DNA is TGTGCCAGCAGTGGCCCTGGGGGCACCACTGAAGCTTTCTTT. Residues: CASSGPGGTTEAFF.

The gene calls are TRBV4-2 and TRBJ2-7, with 12 bases aligning to TRBD2. With 4 bases clipped from V and 2 bases from J, the junction kept 15 bases outside the gene matches. The germline V gene encodes CDR1 LGHNA and CDR2 YNFKEQ. CDR3 length: 19 residues. The chain's CDR3 is CASSLAQGLLAGGTYEQYF. The DNA of the CDR3 is TGTGCCAGCAGCCTAGCACAGGGGCTGCTAGCGGGAGGGACCTACGAGCAGTACTTC.

V usage is TRBV4-3 and J usage is TRBJ1-3; D gene ambiguous. The CDR3 runs to 15 residues. The germline gives CDR1 LGHNA, CDR2 YSLEER. Trimming removed 1 base at V and 0 bases at J, with 7 bases between. The CDR3 nucleotides read TGCGCCAGCAGCCAAGGTGGGGACTCTGGAAACACCATATATTTT. Residues: CASSQGGDSGNTIYF.

CDR3 amino acids: CASSSPRAGGAGTDTQYF. DNA of the CDR3: TGTGCCAGCAGCTCCCCTCGAGCGGGAGGCGCAGGCACAGATACGCAGTATTTT. The chain carries TRBV7-3 and TRBJ2-3; TRBD2 matches 9 bases. The CDR3 consists of 18 residues. Germline V gene sequence: CDR1 SGHTA, CDR2 FQGTGA. J gave up 1 base and V 4 bases, and 12 bases lay outside the gene matches.

Many counts were recorded for this clone. V gene TRBV30 combines with J gene TRBJ2-7; D is uncertain. There are 10 residues in the CDR3. The V gene lost 1 base and the J gene lost 7 bases, with 5 bases spanning the gap. The V gene's germline CDR1 is GTSNPN and CDR2 SVGIG (reference sequence). For the CDR3, the DNA is TGTGCCTGGAGTGAGGGTGAGCAGTACTTC. This gives the protein CAWSEGEQYF.

CDR3 sequence: CATGAGEQYF. The CDR3 nucleotides read TGTGCCACTGGAGCCGGCGAGCAGTACTTC. The rearrangement links TRBV6-6 to TRBJ2-7; D unresolved. CDR1 MNHNY and CDR2 SVGAGI come from the germline V gene (reference sequence). Trimming pared 10 bases from V and 6 bases from J, leaving 10 bases between. The CDR3 length is 10 residues.

This chain joins TRBV7-7 and TRBJ2-3; D gene unclear. V lost 3 bases and J 0 bases, leaving 4 bases between the germline ends. The CDR3 length is 13 residues. CDR1 SSHAT and CDR2 FNYEAQ come from the germline V gene (reference sequence). CDR3 bases: TGTGCCAGCAGCTTTGGCAGCACAGATACGCAGTATTTT. This encodes CASSFGSTDTQYF.

This chain connects TRBV11-2 to TRBJ2-6; no clear D gene. Trimming took 5 bases from V and 5 from J, leaving 19 bases between them. The CDR3 covers 17 residues. Germline V lookup: CDR1 SGHAT, CDR2 FQNNGV. The chain's CDR3 is CASSRSQQQSRANVLTF. DNA of the CDR3: TGTGCCAGCAGCAGGAGCCAGCAACAAAGTCGGGCCAACGTCCTGACTTTC.

The chain uses TRBV2 and TRBJ2-1, with 13 bases identical to TRBD2. CDR1 is SNHLY and CDR2 is FYNNEI in the germline V gene. V shed 6 bases and J 11 bases; nucleotides not matched to a gene: 7. The CDR3 totals 14 residues. The CDR3 DNA follows: TGTGCCAGCAGACCGGGACTAGCGGGAACAAAGCAGTTCTTC. Its protein is CASRPGLAGTKQFF.

The V gene is TRBV5-8, the J gene TRBJ2-5; 9 bases are a match to TRBD2. CDR3 size: 15 residues. Trimming took 0 bases from V and 4 from J; bases not matched to a gene: 4. From germline, CDR1 is SGHTS and CDR2 YDEGEE. The CDR3 DNA reads TGTGCCAGCAGCTTGGGCGGGAGGGCCAGAGAGACCCAGTACTTC. This codes for CASSLGGRARETQYF.

The V and J genes are TRBV29-1 and TRBJ1-2; no clear D. The V gene lost 1 base and the J gene lost 3 bases, with 6 bases spanning the gap. Germline V CDR1 and CDR2: SQVTM, ANQGSEA. This CDR3 comprises 12 residues. The CDR3 sequence is CSVEVGDYGYTF. The DNA for the CDR3 is TGCAGCGTTGAAGTCGGGGACTATGGCTACACCTTC.

The chain couples TRBV4-2 to TRBJ1-1; TRBD1 might be the D (6 bases). V lost 8 bases, J lost 1 base, and 20 bases lay in between. From germline, CDR1 is LGHNA and CDR2 YNFKEQ. The CDR3 is made up of 16 amino acids. The CDR3 region has the DNA TGTGCCAGCGGCCCCGAGGGGGGTATAAGGAACACTGAAGCTTTCTTT. Translating gives CASGPEGGIRNTEAFF.

V and J are TRBV7-2 and TRBJ1-2, with a weak D call TRBD1 (5 bases). The germline V gene has CDR1 SGHTA and CDR2 FQGNSA. V was pared by 3 bases and J by 4 bases, with 9 bases between. This CDR3 has 13 amino acids. CDR3 sequence reads: CASSLGVGYGYTF. The CDR3 nucleotides are TGTGCCAGCAGCTTGGGGGTGGGCTATGGCTACACCTTC.

The chain couples TRBV5-1 to TRBJ1-4; D gene uncertain. Trimming cost V 4 bases and J 3 bases, with 13 bases left between them. CDR3 length equals 15 residues. The germline V gene has CDR1 SGHRS and CDR2 YFSETQ. CDR3 sequence (DNA): TGCGCCAGCAGCCCGACTGTGGTGGCTAATGAAAAACTGTTTTTT. Translating gives CASSPTVVANEKLFF.

This clone was detected only a few times. The chain employs TRBV30 and TRBJ2-5; 7 bases map to TRBD2. The ends lost 3 bases at V and 0 bases at J; junction bases unmatched: 4. Looked up from germline, CDR1 is GTSNPN and CDR2 is SVGIG (reference sequence). The CDR3 covers 14 residues. CDR3 in DNA: TGTGCCTGGAGCGACGGGGGGAACCAAGAGACCCAGTACTTC. This sequence encodes CAWSDGGNQETQYF.

The genes are TRBV13 and TRBJ2-3; 7 bases line up with TRBD1. V shed 2 bases and J 2 bases; nucleotides not matched to a gene: 4. CDR1 PRHDT and CDR2 FYEKMQ come from the germline V gene (reference sequence). This CDR3 contains 15 residues. The CDR3 region is CASSLSRGYTDTQYF. CDR3 DNA sequence: TGTGCCAGCAGCTTATCCAGGGGGTACACAGATACGCAGTATTTT.

CDR3 sequence reads: CASSFGDRDPGELFF. CDR3 DNA sequence: TGCGCCAGCAGCTTCGGGGACAGGGATCCCGGGGAGCTGTTTTTT. This chain links TRBV5-1 with TRBJ2-2; 9 bases map to TRBD1. Germline CDR1 is SGHRS and CDR2 is YFSETQ. The CDR3 totals 15 residues. V lost 2 bases, J lost 6 bases, and 5 bases stayed unmatched.

The chain employs TRBV5-1 and TRBJ2-7; D not resolved. The germline CDR1 and CDR2 sequences are SGHRS and YFSETQ. The CDR3 is made up of 14 amino acids. Trimming took 0 bases from V and 2 from J, leaving 9 bases between them. The CDR3 DNA sequence: TGCGCCAGCAGCTTGGCCCGTAGACCCTACGAGCAGTACTTC. This translates into CASSLARRPYEQYF.

The V gene is TRBV19, the J gene TRBJ1-2; a possible D gene is TRBD1 (6 bases). CDR1 LNHDA and CDR2 SQIVND come from the germline V gene (reference sequence). V lost 3 bases and J 6 bases, leaving 20 bases between the germline ends. The length of the CDR3 is 16 residues. The CDR3 here is CASSIGGLVFRDGYTF. Here the CDR3 DNA reads TGTGCCAGTAGTATCGGGGGGCTTGTGTTTCGTGATGGCTACACCTTC.

The chain joins TRBV6-1 to TRBJ2-4, with D perhaps assigned TRBD1 or TRBD2 (5 bases each). CDR1 and CDR2 (germline): MNHNS, SASEGT. The CDR3 is 15 amino acids. Deletions cut 6 bases from V and 6 bases from J, with 18 bases between. The CDR3 region has the DNA TGTGCCAGCAGCGCTTCGAGGGGTGTTGGAAACATTCAGTACTTC. Amino acid sequence: CASSASRGVGNIQYF.

This clone has only a few counts. This chain's CDR3 is CASSLIADYEQYF. Here the CDR3 DNA reads TGCGCCAGCAGCTTGATAGCTGACTACGAGCAGTACTTC. The chain has TRBV5-1 and TRBJ2-7; D uncertain. The CDR3 totals 13 residues. Between the trimmed V and J ends, which lost 1 base and 3 bases, there was a span of 8 bases. Germline CDR1 and CDR2: SGHRS and YFSETQ.

The V and J genes are TRBV15 and TRBJ2-6, with no clear D. V was cut by 9 bases and J by 0 bases, with 6 bases left in between. The CDR3 covers 13 residues. In germline, CDR1 is LNHNV, CDR2 YYDKDF (reference sequence). CDR3 coding DNA: TGTGCCACTAGAGACTCTGGGGCCAACGTCCTGACTTTC. It is translated as CATRDSGANVLTF. The full variable domain, its missing parts supplied by reference TRBV15 and TRBJ2-6, is DAMVIQNPRYQVTQFGKPVTLSCSQTLNHNVMYWYQQKSSQAPKLLFHYYDKDFNNEADTPDNFQSRRPNTSFCFLDIRSPGLGDTAMYLCATRDSGANVLTFGAGSRLTVL.

This chain uses TRBV19 with TRBJ2-5; 7 nucleotides line up with TRBD2. The length of the CDR3 is 16 residues. V shed 3 bases, J shed 5 bases, and the junction held 12 bases outside the gene matches. Germline V gene data show CDR1 as LNHDA and CDR2 as SQIVND (reference sequence). The CDR3: CASSMGLADLRETQYF. CDR3 in DNA: TGTGCCAGTAGTATGGGGCTAGCGGACCTCCGGGAGACCCAGTACTTC. The entire variable domain, with the rest obtained from reference TRBV19 and TRBJ2-5, is as follows: DGGITQSPKYLFRKEGQNVTLSCEQNLNHDAMYWYRQDPGQGLRLIYYSQIVNDFQKGDIAEGYSVSREKKESFPLTVTSAQKNPTAFYLCASSMGLADLRETQYFGPGTRLLVL.

This CDR3 reads CASSTGQRVGEAFF. In DNA, the CDR3 is TGTGCCAGTAGTACCGGACAGAGAGTGGGGGAAGCTTTCTTT. The rearrangement links TRBV19 to TRBJ1-1; a possible D gene is TRBD1 (6 bases). The length of the CDR3 is 14 residues. V lost 4 bases and J 8 bases, leaving 17 bases between the germline ends. Per germline, CDR1 LNHDA and CDR2 SQIVND (reference sequence).

At least ten counts were recorded for this clone. The V and J genes are TRBV12-5 and TRBJ2-3; unclear D gene. Germline values: CDR1 LGHNT, CDR2 FRNRAP. CDR3 length equals 14 residues. Trimming removed 6 bases from V and 0 bases from J, with 10 bases in between. The CDR3 spells CASGWATSTDTQYF. CDR3 DNA sequence: TGTGCTAGTGGCTGGGCTACTAGCACAGATACGCAGTATTTT.

The chain recombines TRBV25-1 with TRBJ1-1; D possibly corresponds to TRBD1 (5 bases). The CDR3 extends over 15 amino acids. Trimming took off 7 bases at V and 3 bases at J, with 18 bases between the two ends. Germline values: CDR1 MGHDK, CDR2 SYGVNS. The CDR3 here is CASIAVEGVDTEAFF. The CDR3 DNA follows: TGTGCCAGCATAGCGGTGGAAGGGGTGGACACTGAAGCTTTCTTT.

V usage is TRBV9 and J usage is TRBJ2-7, with 12 bases identical to TRBD2. The CDR3 is made up of 14 amino acids. V dropped 4 bases and J dropped 6; count of bases not matched to a gene: 5. CDR1 and CDR2 from the germline V gene are SGDLS and YYNGEE. The CDR3 coding sequence is TGTGCCAGCAGCCTAGCGGGAGGGCCTGGCGAGCAGTACTTC. This sequence encodes CASSLAGGPGEQYF.

The V call is TRBV11-3, the J call TRBJ2-7; D remains ambiguous. Germline V gene lookup returns CDR1 SGHNT and CDR2 YENEEA. The V gene lost 4 bases and the J gene lost 5 bases, with 9 bases spanning the gap. The CDR3 has 12 amino acids. CDR3 protein: CASSSPTHEQYF. CDR3 DNA sequence: TGTGCCAGCAGCTCACCTACCCACGAGCAGTACTTC.

This chain links TRBV6-1 with TRBJ2-1; 7 bases align to TRBD2. The CDR3 is made up of 14 amino acids. Trimming took 8 bases from V and 8 from J; bases not matched to a gene: 12. Looked up from germline, CDR1 is MNHNS and CDR2 is SASEGT. The CDR3 is CASLVGRYRDEQFF. The DNA for the CDR3 is TGTGCCAGCCTTGTCGGGAGGTATCGCGATGAGCAGTTCTTC.